Given below is one TCR beta chain in context. This clone was counted between two and nine times. Its antigen target is currently unknown. Base qualities are not provided; no much larger clone lies one nucleotide away. Looking up the germline V gene yields CDR1 MDHEN and CDR2 SYDVKM. Trimming costs V 2 bases and J 0 bases, and their ends lie 8 bases apart. The CDR3 runs 15 residues from the cysteine to the phenylalanine. Left in the record is the CDR3 DNA by itself, 45 bases read in frame from the first base. These data are taken from a study of cytotoxic CD8 clonotypes in ibrutinib-treated CLL listed by TCRdb under 2021. Broadly, across the study: The cohort included about 15 treatment-naive and approximately twelve relapsed/refractory patients; around 18 were IGHV unmutated. Response samples were obtained after a median of around eleven months of treatment, with a range of about 6 to 40 months. Of the approximately 86 participants in the trial, about 25 had longitudinal samples available. Every remission and progressive disease sample was obtained while ibrutinib was still being received by the patients. On average, each sample yielded 255,043 productive templates and about 95,000 productive rearrangements. Partial responses were observed in 24 patients and complete responses in 2; after a median follow-up of around 68 months, remission was maintained in 14 patients and progression was observed in approximately twelve. Cryopreserved peripheral blood mononuclear cells were collected before treatment, at response, and at either disease progression or sustained remission.

General findings and caveats noted by the study authors: Lymph node repertoires were not examined, and the timing of sampling was not matched between patients in sustained remission and those whose disease progressed. At ibrutinib response clonality went up, during sustained remission it held steady, and at progression it dropped back toward baseline. Public clonotypes were rare and either shrank or stayed stable during treatment, and the rise in clonality at ibrutinib response reflected expansion of private clonotypes. Baseline clonality exceeded that of age-matched healthy donors and correlated strongly with circulating CD8+ T-cell counts.

Taken with the paper, the label for time point translates to: progressive disease on ibrutinib. Approximately 2 micrograms of genomic DNA were extracted from cryopreserved PBMCs for TCR beta library preparation. Longitudinal blood samples from CLL patients receiving ibrutinib monotherapy were subjected to high-throughput TCR beta sequencing. The patients took part in an open-label, single-center phase 2 trial of ibrutinib monotherapy. The goal of deep resolution MiSeq sequencing was a depth between 1 in 1 million and 1 in 200,000 T cells, and coverage averaged 10x per clonotype. TCR beta libraries were generated with the immunoSEQ hsTCRB Kit. Concerning the study's data processing: The data were analyzed with ImmunoSEQ Analyzer and ImmunoSEQ Data Assistant, and V, D and J gene assignments followed IMGT definitions. Clonality, with values ranging from 0 to 1, was calculated as one minus the normalized Shannon entropy of productive rearrangement frequencies. Only overrepresented clonotypes making up at least 0.05% of the repertoire of each patient were included in the public clonotype analysis. Approximately 14 age-matched healthy donor repertoires from immuneACCESS served as clonality controls. TCRdb mirrors the immuneACCESS table, restricted to in-frame sequences. Some clones are absent from its copies; in checked studies, under half trace to an unresolved V gene, and the reason for the others is unknown. V, J and clone size were drawn from that table, and D and trimming were deduced from the DNA. The sample includes 250,000 to 350,000 clones, with more than 70% observed a single time. About 5.7% of the sample rests with the top ten.

Sequencing used PBMCs, obtained at disease progression, from a patient treated with ibrutinib. The sequence was obtained from a human donor with chronic lymphocytic leukemia. The chain joins TRBV28 to TRBJ2-1, with the D segment identity uncertain. CDR3 protein: CASSLKSLSYNEQFF. The base sequence is TGTGCCAGCAGTTTAAAGTCACTCTCCTACAATGAGCAGTTCTTC.